Reported below is one T cell receptor (beta chain). This sample is drawn from a study of identical twins. Germline CDR1 reads SGHRS; CDR2 reads YFSETQ. Trimming at V came to 4 bases and at J to 5 bases, leaving 20 bases not matched to a gene. This CDR3 has 20 residues. Unique molecular identifiers were present on the cDNA, which also gained a universal primer site by template switching. TCRdb ran MiXCR on the 5' RACE reads and lists one entry per CDR3 protein. The sample consists of roughly 500,000 distinct CDR3 sequences, 22% of them appearing once. These data are also associated with another study on T cells expressing NK-cell markers. As that study records: Within the sequenced cohort of eight donors, seven exhibited HCMV seropositivity and one was seronegative. T cells sorted in several experiments were restricted to alpha-beta TCR T cells by an anti-gamma-delta TCR antibody.

The chain is built from TRBV5-1 and TRBJ2-7; 14 nucleotides agree with TRBD2. This receptor was obtained from a woman younger than 30 in good health. Sequenced sample: CD4+ T cells sorted from blood. CDR3 region: CASSPVGGPSTSGGAHEQYF. The CDR3 DNA sequence: TGCGCCAGCAGCCCGGTCGGGGGGCCCTCGACTAGCGGGGGGGCTCACGAGCAGTACTTC.